The 25 T cell receptor beta chains reported below all come from one sample, sequenced in a study of blood T cell repertoires in COVID-19. Method: immunoSEQ multiplex PCR; TCRdb's copy keeps in-frame clones and lacks some. The sample includes around 330,000 clones, about 85% of them seen just once. The sample consisted of PBMCs or T cells enriched from blood (not recorded which). These receptors were obtained from a woman aged 25-40 years who had been exposed to COVID-19.

This chain links TRBV30 with TRBJ2-6, with D perhaps TRBD2 (6 bases). V lost 0 bases and J lost 2, with 11 bases in between. The CDR3 is made up of 16 amino acids. The germline CDR1 and CDR2 sequences are GTSNPN and SVGIG (reference sequence). Here the CDR3 reads CAWSVLTGAGANVLTF. CDR3 in DNA: TGTGCCTGGAGTGTACTGACGGGAGCTGGGGCCAACGTCCTGACTTTC.

The rearrangement uses TRBV7-2 and TRBJ2-6; 7 nucleotides line up with TRBD1. With V trimmed by 5 bases and J by 0 bases, 1 base remained unmatched. The CDR3 runs 15 residues. CDR1 SGHTA and CDR2 FQGNSA come from the germline V gene. CDR3 loop: CASSRDSSGANVLTF. CDR3 coding DNA: TGTGCCAGCAGCCGGGACAGCTCTGGGGCCAACGTCCTGACTTTC.

The chain is built from TRBV27 and TRBJ1-5, with D maybe TRBD1 (6 bases). Trimming took 9 bases from V and 4 from J, leaving 16 bases between them. CDR1 and CDR2 from the germline V gene are MNHEY and SMNVEV (reference sequence). The CDR3 is 14 amino acids. The CDR3 coding sequence is TGTGCCAGAAAGCAGGGGTTATGGAATCAGCCCCAGCATTTT. This codes for CARKQGLWNQPQHF.

The chain employs TRBV3-1 (or the pseudogene TRBV3-2) and TRBJ1-1, with a weak D call TRBD1 (5 bases). Germline CDR1 is LGHDT and CDR2 is YNNKEL (reference sequence). The CDR3 runs to 14 residues. V gave up 4 bases and J gave up 12 bases, with 21 bases separating them. The CDR3 DNA reads TGTGCCAGCAGCCGACCTTCAGGCCCAGGGAAGACTTTCTTT. It translates to CASSRPSGPGKTFF.

The chain joins TRBV30 to TRBJ1-1, with TRBD1 identical over 7 bases. Trimming at V came to 3 bases and at J to 0 bases, leaving 4 bases not matched to a gene. Germline CDR1 is GTSNPN and CDR2 is SVGIG (reference sequence). The CDR3 totals 14 residues. CDR3 loop: CAWRRRGMNTEAFF. The CDR3 DNA is TGTGCCTGGAGGCGCAGGGGGATGAACACTGAAGCTTTCTTT.

The chain links TRBV30 to TRBJ2-3, with 7 bases aligning to TRBD2. In germline, CDR1 is GTSNPN, CDR2 SVGIG (reference sequence). V gave up 4 bases and J gave up 4 bases; unmatched junction bases: 2. The CDR3 runs to 12 residues. The CDR3 loop is CAWTSGADTQYF. CDR3 sequence (DNA): TGTGCCTGGACTAGCGGTGCAGATACGCAGTATTTT. Supplemented by reference TRBV30 and TRBJ2-3, the full variable domain reads SQTIHQWPATLVQPVGSPLSLECTVEGTSNPNLYWYRQAAGRGLQLLFYSVGIGQISSEVPQNLSASRPQDRQFILSSKKLLLSDSGFYLCAWTSGADTQYFGPGTRLTVL.

The genes are TRBV5-1 and TRBJ2-2; D remains unclear. Germline CDR1 and CDR2: SGHRS and YFSETQ. CDR3 length: 15 residues. Trimming removed 1 base from V and 5 bases from J, with 12 bases in between. CDR3 DNA sequence: TGCGCCAGCAGCTTGAGGTCCCTCGGGACCGGGGAGCTGTTTTTT. Amino acid sequence: CASSLRSLGTGELFF.

This chain links TRBV11-1 with TRBJ2-1; 10 positions match TRBD2. Trimming removed 0 bases from V and 2 bases from J; junction bases left unmatched: 10. Germline loops: CDR1 SGHAT, CDR2 FQDESV (reference sequence). CDR3 length equals 19 residues. CDR3 in amino acids: CASSLAPMRSGGAYNEQFF. Written as DNA, the CDR3 is TGTGCCAGCAGCTTAGCCCCCATGAGAAGCGGGGGGGCCTACAATGAGCAGTTCTTC.

This chain uses TRBV19 with TRBJ2-7; D is possibly TRBD1 (6 bases). V was shortened by 6 bases and J by 1 base, with 16 bases between the two germline ends. CDR3 length: 15 residues. CDR1 is LNHDA and CDR2 is SQIVND in the germline V gene (reference sequence). CDR3 in amino acids: CASSATGTPSYEQYF. CDR3 nucleotides: TGTGCCAGTAGCGCAACCGGGACACCGTCCTACGAGCAGTACTTC.

This rearrangement joins TRBV7-9 to TRBJ2-1, with TRBD2 matching over 8 bases. Germline V lookup: CDR1 SEHNR, CDR2 FQNEAQ (reference sequence). Trimming cost V 1 base and J 7 bases; bases outside gene matches: 6. The CDR3 runs 15 residues. The CDR3 region is CASSLGGGNRNEQFF. DNA of the CDR3: TGTGCCAGCAGCTTAGGCGGGGGGAATCGAAATGAGCAGTTCTTC.

V is TRBV29-1 and J is TRBJ1-4; TRBD1 agrees at 7 bases. The CDR3 runs to 16 residues. Losses at the gene ends were 6 bases for V and 4 bases for J; bases not matched to a gene: 14. Germline CDR1 reads SQVTM; CDR2 reads ANQGSEA. DNA of the CDR3: TGCAGCGTGGCCGGACAGGCCGTACCAGTTAATGAAAAACTGTTTTTT. Translating gives CSVAGQAVPVNEKLFF.

In DNA, the CDR3 is TGTGCCAGCAGTGAACAAGGACAGGGGGGGTACGAGCAGTACTTC. This encodes CASSEQGQGGYEQYF. The chain links TRBV2 to TRBJ2-7; 10 nucleotides align to TRBD1. The CDR3 has 15 residues. The germline V gene encodes CDR1 SNHLY and CDR2 FYNNEI. V lost 2 bases and J lost 4; bases outside the gene matches: 5.

J is TRBJ1-2 and V is TRBV6-5, with 9 bases lining up with TRBD1. The CDR3 sequence is 14 residues long. V gave up 0 bases and J gave up 8 bases; unmatched junction bases: 4. Germline V lookup: CDR1 MNHEY, CDR2 SVGAGI. The CDR3 nucleotides are TGTGCCAGCAGTTACTCTACAGGGGGCTGGGGCTACACCTTC. Translating gives CASSYSTGGWGYTF.

Many counts were recorded for this clone. The J gene is TRBJ1-5, the V gene TRBV27; 9 nucleotides agree with TRBD1. Germline V gene lookup returns CDR1 MNHEY and CDR2 SMNVEV (reference sequence). This CDR3 contains 14 residues. Germline trimming cut 8 bases from V and 9 bases from J; bases unmatched to any gene: 11. CDR3 sequence reads: CASRRTGVGMPQHF. CDR3 DNA sequence: TGTGCCAGCCGTCGGACAGGGGTCGGGATGCCCCAGCATTTT.

The chain recombines TRBV11-2 with TRBJ1-3; tentatively, D is TRBD1 (5 bases). Germline V gene sequence: CDR1 SGHAT, CDR2 FQNNGV. V was cut by 7 bases and J by 0 bases, with 19 bases left in between. The CDR3 extends over 17 amino acids. The CDR3 region has the DNA TGTGCCAGCAACCCGTGGGGGGGAGGACCCTCTGGAAACACCATATATTTT. Its protein product is CASNPWGGGPSGNTIYF.

Written as DNA, the CDR3 is TGCGCCAGCTCGACCGTTACTAGCGGGGGTTTGAACAATGAGCAGTTCTTC. It translates to CASSTVTSGGLNNEQFF. The rearrangement uses TRBV5-1 and TRBJ2-1; 11 nucleotides line up with TRBD2. The V and J ends lost 7 bases and 5 bases, in that order; junction bases with no gene match: 14. The CDR3 covers 17 residues. Germline V lookup: CDR1 SGHRS, CDR2 YFSETQ.

The CDR3 coding sequence is TGTGCCAGCAGTTACAACCGCCGAACAGGGATAGAGACCCAGTACTTC. Encoded protein: CASSYNRRTGIETQYF. The V and J genes are TRBV6-5 and TRBJ2-5, with a possible D match to TRBD1 (6 bases). This CDR3 region has 16 residues. Trimming cost V 2 bases and J 4 bases, with 17 bases left between them. Per the germline V gene, CDR1 is MNHEY and CDR2 is SVGAGI.

The rearrangement joins TRBV20-1 to TRBJ1-5, with 8 bases matching TRBD1. The CDR3 covers 13 residues. V shed 3 bases, J shed 7 bases, and the junction held 5 bases outside the gene matches. Germline assignment: CDR1 DFQATT and CDR2 SNEGSKA (reference sequence). The CDR3 bases are TGCAGTGCTAGTAGGCAGGGGGCACAGCCCCAGCATTTT. It specifies CSASRQGAQPQHF.

The J gene is TRBJ2-1, the V gene TRBV10-3, with a possible D match to TRBD2 (5 bases). The V gene's germline CDR1 is ENHRY and CDR2 SYGVKD. V was pared by 10 bases and J by 10 bases, with 11 bases between. The CDR3 loop spans 10 amino acids. CDR3 nucleotide sequence: TGTGCCACCTCGAGACTAGAGCAGTTCTTC. Translating it yields CATSRLEQFF.

The rearrangement joins TRBV28 to TRBJ2-1, with a tentative D call TRBD2 (6 bases). Trimming shortened V by 5 bases and J by 2 bases, and 25 bases separated the two germline ends. The CDR3 runs 19 residues. Looked up from germline, CDR1 is MDHEN and CDR2 is SYDVKM. Here the CDR3 DNA reads TGTGCCAGCAGTCCCGAGTTACGGGACTGGTGGCAACCCTACAATGAGCAGTTCTTC. Its translation is CASSPELRDWWQPYNEQFF. The full variable domain, rest sourced from reference TRBV28 and TRBJ2-1, is DVKVTQSSRYLVKRTGEKVFLECVQDMDHENMFWYRQDPGLGLRLIYFSYDVKMKEKGDIPEGYSVSREKKERFSLILESASTNQTSMYLCASSPELRDWWQPYNEQFFGPGTRLTVL.

This rearrangement joins TRBV3-1 (or the pseudogene TRBV3-2) to TRBJ1-1; TRBD1 agrees at 7 bases. CDR1 LGHDT and CDR2 YNNKEL come from the germline V gene (reference sequence). Losses at the gene ends were 0 bases for V and 7 bases for J; bases not matched to a gene: 8. This CDR3 is 15 amino acids long. CDR3 protein: CASSQEYVPGGEAFF. As DNA, the CDR3 is TGTGCCAGCAGCCAAGAGTACGTGCCAGGGGGTGAAGCTTTCTTT.

This chain uses TRBV10-1 with TRBJ1-4; D unclear. The CDR3 contains 13 residues. Trimming removed 10 bases at V and 7 bases at J, with 16 bases between. Germline V lookup: CDR1 WNHNN, CDR2 SYGVQD (reference sequence). CDR3 protein: CATPGNGGEKLFF. The CDR3 nucleotides read TGCGCCACACCGGGAAACGGAGGTGAAAAACTGTTTTTT.

The CDR3: CASSVRDHYGYTF. CDR3 sequence (DNA): TGTGCCAGCAGCGTACGGGATCACTATGGCTACACCTTC. This rearrangement joins TRBV9 to TRBJ1-2; no firm D call. Between the trimmed V and J ends, which lost 1 base and 3 bases, there was a span of 7 bases. CDR1 is SGDLS and CDR2 is YYNGEE in the germline V gene. CDR3 size: 13 residues.

The chain links TRBV3-1 (or the pseudogene TRBV3-2) to TRBJ1-2; no definite D call. V shed 0 bases and J shed 7 bases, with 12 bases lying between them. In germline, CDR1 is LGHDT, CDR2 YNNKEL (reference sequence). CDR3 size: 14 residues. The CDR3 nucleotides are TGTGCCAGCAGCCAAGATTCTATCCGAGGTGGCTACACCTTC. Translation: CASSQDSIRGGYTF.

This clone was seen a few times. The V and J genes are TRBV7-2 and TRBJ2-1, with 7 bases lining up with TRBD2. Germline V gives CDR1 SGHTA, CDR2 FQGNSA. This CDR3 has 15 amino acids. J gave up 6 bases and V 3 bases, and 8 bases lay outside the gene matches. The CDR3 loop is CASSLKRDLSNEQFF. In DNA, the CDR3 is TGTGCCAGCAGCTTGAAGCGGGATCTTTCCAATGAGCAGTTCTTC.